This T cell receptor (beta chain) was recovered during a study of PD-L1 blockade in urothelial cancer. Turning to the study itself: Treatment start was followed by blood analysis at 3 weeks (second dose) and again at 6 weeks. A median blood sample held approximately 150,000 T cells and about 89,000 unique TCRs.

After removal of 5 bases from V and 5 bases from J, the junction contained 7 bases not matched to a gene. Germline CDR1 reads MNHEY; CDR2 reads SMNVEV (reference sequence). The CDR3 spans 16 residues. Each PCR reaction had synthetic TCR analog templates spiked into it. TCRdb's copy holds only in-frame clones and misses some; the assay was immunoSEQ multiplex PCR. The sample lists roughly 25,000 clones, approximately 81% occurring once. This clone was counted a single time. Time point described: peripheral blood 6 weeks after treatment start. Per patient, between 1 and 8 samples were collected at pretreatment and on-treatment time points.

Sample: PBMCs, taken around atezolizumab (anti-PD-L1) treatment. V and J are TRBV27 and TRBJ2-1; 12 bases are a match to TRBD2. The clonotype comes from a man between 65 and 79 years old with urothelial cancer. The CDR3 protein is CASSKWGLAGNNEQFF. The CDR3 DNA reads TGTGCCAGCAGTAAATGGGGACTAGCGGGCAACAATGAGCAGTTCTTC.